This paragraph covers one T cell receptor (beta chain) sequence. In the PCR, 60 Vbeta and 13 Jbeta primers were used. The protocol was immunoSEQ multiplex PCR, while the TCRdb copy is restricted to in-frame clones and leaves out a portion. The profile covers roughly 150,000 clones, with under 70% appearing a single time and 2.5% to 3.5% taken by the ten largest. The data stem from a study of cytomegalovirus exposure and HLA in healthy donors. With 6 bases clipped from V and 7 bases from J, the junction kept 8 bases outside the gene matches. This CDR3 has 13 residues. Germline V CDR1 and CDR2: MNHNS, SASEGT.

Sequenced sample: PBMCs. This sequence was found in a woman younger than 45 in good health and CMV-seropositive. The chain employs TRBV6-1 and TRBJ1-2; 7 bases are a match to TRBD1. The CDR3 reads CASRTQGWSGYTF. Written as DNA, the CDR3 is TGTGCCAGCAGGACACAGGGGTGGTCTGGCTACACCTTC.